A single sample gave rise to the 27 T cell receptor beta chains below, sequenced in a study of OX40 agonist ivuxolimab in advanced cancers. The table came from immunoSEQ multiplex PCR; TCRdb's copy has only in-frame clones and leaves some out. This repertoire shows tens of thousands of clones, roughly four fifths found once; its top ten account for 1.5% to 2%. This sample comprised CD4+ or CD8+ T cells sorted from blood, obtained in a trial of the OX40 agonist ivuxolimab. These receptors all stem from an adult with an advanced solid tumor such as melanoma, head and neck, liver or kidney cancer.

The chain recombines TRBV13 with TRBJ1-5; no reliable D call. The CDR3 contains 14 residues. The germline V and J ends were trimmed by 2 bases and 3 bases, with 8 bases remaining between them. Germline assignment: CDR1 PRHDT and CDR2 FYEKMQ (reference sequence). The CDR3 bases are TGTGCCAGCAGCTTACGTTGGAACAATCAGCCCCAGCATTTT. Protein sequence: CASSLRWNNQPQHF. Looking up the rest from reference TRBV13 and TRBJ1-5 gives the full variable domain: AAGVIQSPRHLIKEKRETATLKCYPIPRHDTVYWYQQGPGQDPQFLISFYEKMQSDKGSIPDRFSAQQFSDYHSELNMSSLELGDSALYFCASSLRWNNQPQHFGDGTRLSIL.

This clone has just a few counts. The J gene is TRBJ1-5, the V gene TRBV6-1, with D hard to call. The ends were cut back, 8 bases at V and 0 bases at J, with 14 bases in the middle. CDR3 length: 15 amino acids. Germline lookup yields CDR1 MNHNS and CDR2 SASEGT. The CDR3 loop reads CASGFDGDSNQPQHF. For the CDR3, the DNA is TGTGCCAGCGGGTTCGACGGTGATAGCAATCAGCCCCAGCATTTT.

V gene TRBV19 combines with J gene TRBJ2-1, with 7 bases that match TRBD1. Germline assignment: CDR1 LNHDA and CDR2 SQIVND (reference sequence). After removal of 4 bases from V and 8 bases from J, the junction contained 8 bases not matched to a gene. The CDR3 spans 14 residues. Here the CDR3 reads CASSTLDRDYEQFF. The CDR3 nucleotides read TGTGCCAGTAGTACCCTCGACAGGGATTATGAGCAGTTCTTC.

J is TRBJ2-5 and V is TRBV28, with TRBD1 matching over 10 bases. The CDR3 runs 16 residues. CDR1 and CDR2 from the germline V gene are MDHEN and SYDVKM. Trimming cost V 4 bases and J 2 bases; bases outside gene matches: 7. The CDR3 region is CASSSLPGQGQETQYF. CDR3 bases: TGTGCCAGCAGTTCGCTACCGGGACAGGGGCAAGAGACCCAGTACTTC.

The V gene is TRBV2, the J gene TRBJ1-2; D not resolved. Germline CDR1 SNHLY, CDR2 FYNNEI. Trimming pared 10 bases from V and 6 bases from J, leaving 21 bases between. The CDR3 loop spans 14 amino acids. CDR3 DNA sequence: TGTGCCACCTCCTGGTCCGGACTTAAGGATGGCTACACCTTC. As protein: CATSWSGLKDGYTF.

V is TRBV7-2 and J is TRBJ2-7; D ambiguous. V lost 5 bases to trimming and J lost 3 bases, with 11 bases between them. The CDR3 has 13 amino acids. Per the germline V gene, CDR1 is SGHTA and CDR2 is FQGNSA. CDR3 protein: CASSAGPDYEQYF. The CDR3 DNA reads TGTGCCAGCAGCGCCGGGCCAGACTACGAGCAGTACTTC. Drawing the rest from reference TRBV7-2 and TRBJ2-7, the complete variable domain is GAGVSQSPSNKVTEKGKDVELRCDPISGHTALYWYRQSLGQGLEFLIYFQGNSAPDKSGLPSDRFSAERTGGSVSTLTIQRTQQEDSAVYLCASSAGPDYEQYFGPGTRLTVT.

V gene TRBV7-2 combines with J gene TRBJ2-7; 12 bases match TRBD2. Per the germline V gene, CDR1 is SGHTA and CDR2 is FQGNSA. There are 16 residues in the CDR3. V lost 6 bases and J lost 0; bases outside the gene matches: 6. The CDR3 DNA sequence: TGTGCCAGCAGATGGGCTAGCGGGGGGGCCTCCTACGAGCAGTACTTC. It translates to CASRWASGGASYEQYF.

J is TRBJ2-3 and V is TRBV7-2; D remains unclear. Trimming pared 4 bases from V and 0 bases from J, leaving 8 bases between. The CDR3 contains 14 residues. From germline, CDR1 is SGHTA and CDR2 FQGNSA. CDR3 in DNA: TGTGCCAGCAGCTCCCGGAAGAGCACAGATACGCAGTATTTT. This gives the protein CASSSRKSTDTQYF. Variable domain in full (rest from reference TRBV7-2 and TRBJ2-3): GAGVSQSPSNKVTEKGKDVELRCDPISGHTALYWYRQSLGQGLEFLIYFQGNSAPDKSGLPSDRFSAERTGGSVSTLTIQRTQQEDSAVYLCASSSRKSTDTQYFGPGTRLTVL.

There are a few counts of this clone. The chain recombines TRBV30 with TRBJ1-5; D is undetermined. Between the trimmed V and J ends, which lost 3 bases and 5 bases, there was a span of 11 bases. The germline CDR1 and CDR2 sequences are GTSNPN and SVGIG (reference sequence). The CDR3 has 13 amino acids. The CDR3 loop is CAWRGSDDQPQHF. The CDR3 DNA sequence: TGTGCCTGGAGAGGTAGTGACGATCAGCCCCAGCATTTT.

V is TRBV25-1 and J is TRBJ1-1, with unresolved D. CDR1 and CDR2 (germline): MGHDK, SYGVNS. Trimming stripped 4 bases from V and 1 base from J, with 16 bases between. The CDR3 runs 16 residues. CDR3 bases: TGTGCCAGCAGTGCCCACCTCGACTGGGAGAACACTGAAGCTTTCTTT. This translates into CASSAHLDWENTEAFF.

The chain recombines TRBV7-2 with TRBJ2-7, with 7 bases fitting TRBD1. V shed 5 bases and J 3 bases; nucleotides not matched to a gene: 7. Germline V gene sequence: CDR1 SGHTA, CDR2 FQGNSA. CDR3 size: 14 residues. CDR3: CASSPRQGNYEQYF. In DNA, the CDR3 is TGTGCCAGCAGCCCGCGACAGGGAAACTACGAGCAGTACTTC.

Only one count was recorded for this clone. The CDR3 DNA reads TGTGCGTCGGGCCCAAGGTGGTATCGGCTGTTTTTT. Translated, it gives CASGPRWYRLFF. The chain couples TRBV6-5 to TRBJ2-2, with D unresolved. Germline CDR1 MNHEY, CDR2 SVGAGI. The CDR3 is 12 amino acids.

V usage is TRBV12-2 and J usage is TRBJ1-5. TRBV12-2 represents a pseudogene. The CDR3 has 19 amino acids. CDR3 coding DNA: TGTGCAAGTCGCTTGCCTCTGGACGAAGGCCCTAATAGCAATCAGCCCCAGCATTTT. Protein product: CASRLPLDEGPNSNQPQHF.

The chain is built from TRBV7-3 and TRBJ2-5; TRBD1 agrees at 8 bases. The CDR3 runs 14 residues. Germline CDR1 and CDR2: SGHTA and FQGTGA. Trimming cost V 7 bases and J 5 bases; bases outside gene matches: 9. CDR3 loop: CASILDREDETQYF. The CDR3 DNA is TGTGCCAGCATCTTGGACAGGGAGGATGAGACCCAGTACTTC.

The CDR3 DNA sequence: TGTGCCAGCAGCTTGGGGTTCCTAGCGGGGGCGGGAGATACGCAGTATTTT. Its protein is CASSLGFLAGAGDTQYF. This chain joins TRBV5-5 and TRBJ2-3, with 10 bases aligning to TRBD2. Germline loops: CDR1 SGHKS, CDR2 YYEKEE (reference sequence). V dropped 0 bases and J dropped 5; count of bases not matched to a gene: 9. The CDR3 consists of 17 residues.

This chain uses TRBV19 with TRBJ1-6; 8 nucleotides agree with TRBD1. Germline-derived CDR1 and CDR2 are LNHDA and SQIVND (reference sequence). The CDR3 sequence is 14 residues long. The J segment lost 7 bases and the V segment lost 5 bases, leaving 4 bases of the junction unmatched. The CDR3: CASSWTGMNSPLHF. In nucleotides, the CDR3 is TGTGCCAGTAGTTGGACAGGGATGAATTCACCCCTCCACTTT.

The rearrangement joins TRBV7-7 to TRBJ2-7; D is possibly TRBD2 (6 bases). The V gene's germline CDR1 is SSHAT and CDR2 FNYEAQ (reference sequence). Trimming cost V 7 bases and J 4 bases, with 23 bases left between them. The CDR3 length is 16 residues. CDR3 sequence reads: CASTSNRAGLTYEQYF. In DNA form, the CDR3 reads TGTGCCAGCACCTCAAACCGGGCAGGACTAACTTACGAGCAGTACTTC.

The CDR3 spells CASSLEYPGAQETQYF. The CDR3 coding sequence is TGCGCCAGCAGCTTGGAATACCCGGGGGCCCAAGAGACCCAGTACTTC. The chain combines TRBV5-1 with TRBJ2-5, with D perhaps assigned TRBD1 or TRBD2 (6 bases each). CDR3 size: 16 residues. The V end lost 0 bases, the J end lost 1 base, and 13 bases lay between the germline ends. CDR1 and CDR2 (germline): SGHRS, YFSETQ.

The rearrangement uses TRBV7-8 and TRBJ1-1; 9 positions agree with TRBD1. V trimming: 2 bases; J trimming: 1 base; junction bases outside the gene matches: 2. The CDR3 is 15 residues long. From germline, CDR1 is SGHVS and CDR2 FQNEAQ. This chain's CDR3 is CASSLSTGGNTEAFF. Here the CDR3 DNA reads TGTGCCAGCAGCTTATCGACAGGGGGGAACACTGAAGCTTTCTTT.

CDR3 sequence (DNA): TGTGCCATCAGTGAGTTCCAGGGGGCGCAAGGAAACACCATATATTTT. This gives the protein CAISEFQGAQGNTIYF. The chain couples TRBV10-3 to TRBJ1-3; the match to TRBD1 covers 8 bases. CDR3 length equals 16 residues. Trimming cost V 1 base and J 4 bases; bases outside gene matches: 6. Germline lookup yields CDR1 ENHRY and CDR2 SYGVKD.

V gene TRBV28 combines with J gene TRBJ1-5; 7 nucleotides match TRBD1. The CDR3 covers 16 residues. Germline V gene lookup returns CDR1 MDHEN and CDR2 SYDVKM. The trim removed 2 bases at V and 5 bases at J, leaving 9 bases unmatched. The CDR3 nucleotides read TGTGCCAGCAGTTTACCTATGACAGGGAACGATCAGCCCCAGCATTTT. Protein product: CASSLPMTGNDQPQHF.

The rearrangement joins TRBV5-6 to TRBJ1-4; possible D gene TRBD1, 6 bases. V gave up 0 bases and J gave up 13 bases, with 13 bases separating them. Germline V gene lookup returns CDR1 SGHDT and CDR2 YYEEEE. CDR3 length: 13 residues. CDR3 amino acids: CASSLANRDSLFF. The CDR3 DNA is TGTGCCAGCAGCTTGGCCAACAGGGATTCACTGTTTTTT.

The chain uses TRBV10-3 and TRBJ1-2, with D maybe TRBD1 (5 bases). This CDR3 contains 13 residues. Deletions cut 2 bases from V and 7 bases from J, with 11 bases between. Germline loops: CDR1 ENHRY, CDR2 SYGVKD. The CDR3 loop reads CAISERDVGGYTF. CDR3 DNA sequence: TGTGCCATCAGTGAGAGGGACGTCGGTGGCTACACCTTC.

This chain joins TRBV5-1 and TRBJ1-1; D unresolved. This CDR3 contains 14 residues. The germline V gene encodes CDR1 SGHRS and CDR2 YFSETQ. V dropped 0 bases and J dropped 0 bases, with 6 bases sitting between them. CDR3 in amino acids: CASSLAAMNTEAFF. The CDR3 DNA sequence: TGCGCCAGCAGCTTGGCTGCCATGAACACTGAAGCTTTCTTT. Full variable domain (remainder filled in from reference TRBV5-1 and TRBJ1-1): KAGVTQTPRYLIKTRGQQVTLSCSPISGHRSVSWYQQTPGQGLQFLFEYFSETQRNKGNFPGRFSGRQFSNSRSEMNVSTLELGDSALYLCASSLAAMNTEAFFGQGTRLTVV.

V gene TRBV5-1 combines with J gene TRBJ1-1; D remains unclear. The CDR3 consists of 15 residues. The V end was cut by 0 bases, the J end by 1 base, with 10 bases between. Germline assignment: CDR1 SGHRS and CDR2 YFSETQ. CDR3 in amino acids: CASSLGFRENTEAFF. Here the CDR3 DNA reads TGCGCCAGCAGCTTGGGGTTCCGGGAGAACACTGAAGCTTTCTTT.

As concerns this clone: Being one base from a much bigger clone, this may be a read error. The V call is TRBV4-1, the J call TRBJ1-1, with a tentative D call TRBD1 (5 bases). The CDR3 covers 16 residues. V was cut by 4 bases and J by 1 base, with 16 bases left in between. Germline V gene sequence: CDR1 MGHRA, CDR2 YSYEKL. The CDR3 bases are TGCGCCAGCAGCCCCTACAAGTGGGGGGGGAACACTGAAGCTTTCTTT. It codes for CASSPYKWGGNTEAFF.

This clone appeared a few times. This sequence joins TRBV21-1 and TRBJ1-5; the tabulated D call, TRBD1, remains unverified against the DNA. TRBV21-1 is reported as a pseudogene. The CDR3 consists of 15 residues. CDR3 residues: CASSEGVRSNQPQHF. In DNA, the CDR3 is TGTGCCAGCAGTGAAGGGGTCCGGAGCAATCAGCCCCAGCATTTT.